These T cell receptor beta chains were read from a single sample in a study of metastatic and nonmetastatic thyroid tumors. TCRdb re-called the PCR reads via MiXCR. This table holds approximately 13,000 clones, approximately 12% found once. The sequenced sample consisted of blood. These receptors were collected from a female donor with papillary thyroid cancer or a benign thyroid nodule (not recorded which). Some clones in this sample may be carry-over from other donors' samples. CDR3s include the opening cysteine and the closing phenylalanine or tryptophan. The D gene is left open where the match is weak. Rows give clone size only sometimes, using once, few, many, or a class for an expanded clone.

clone size: -; V gene: TRBV9; J gene: TRBJ2-3; D gene: TRBD2; CDR3 DNA: TGTGCCAGCAGCGTAATTAGTGGGGCGGGAGCGTTTGTCGATACGCAGTATTTT; CDR3 protein: CASSVISGAGAFVDTQYF
clone size: many; V gene: TRBV3-1; J gene: TRBJ1-2; D gene: -; CDR3 DNA: TGTGCCAGCAGCTTACACAGGGAAGGGGGCTATGGCTACACCTTC; CDR3 protein: CASSLHREGGYGYTF
clone size: -; V gene: TRBV12-3/TRBV12-4; J gene: TRBJ1-5; D gene: -; CDR3 DNA: TGTGCCAGCAGTTTAATCTTCGGGGGGGACAATCAGCCCCAGCATTTT; CDR3 protein: CASSLIFGGDNQPQHF
clone size: few; V gene: TRBV28; J gene: TRBJ2-7; D gene: TRBD1; CDR3 DNA: TGTGCCAGCAGTGTAAGGACAGGTACCTACGAGCAGTACTTC; CDR3 protein: CASSVRTGTYEQYF
clone size: many; V gene: TRBV11-2; J gene: TRBJ1-4; D gene: TRBD1; CDR3 DNA: TGTGCCAGCAGCGAACTGGGACAGGGAGACGAAAAACTGTTTTTT; CDR3 protein: CASSELGQGDEKLFF
clone size: many; V gene: TRBV4-1; J gene: TRBJ2-3; D gene: -; CDR3 DNA: TGCGCCAGCAGCCAAGTGGTTAGCACAGATACGCAGTATTTT; CDR3 protein: CASSQVVSTDTQYF
clone size: many; V gene: TRBV5-5; J gene: TRBJ1-1; D gene: -; CDR3 DNA: TGTGCCAGCAGCTTGGTCGCCGATTTCGCTGAAGCTTTCTTT; CDR3 protein: CASSLVADFAEAFF
clone size: many; V gene: TRBV4-2; J gene: TRBJ2-2; D gene: -; CDR3 DNA: TGTGCCAGCAGCCAAGTTAAGCCCGGGGAGCTGTTTTTT; CDR3 protein: CASSQVKPGELFF
clone size: many; V gene: TRBV20-1; J gene: TRBJ2-2; D gene: TRBD1; CDR3 DNA: TGCAGTGCTAGGTGGACAGGCGACACCGGGGAGCTGTTTTTT; CDR3 protein: CSARWTGDTGELFF
clone size: medium-sized; V gene: TRBV19; J gene: TRBJ2-7; D gene: -; CDR3 DNA: TGTGCCAGTCTAGGAGCCAACGGTCGGGAGCAGTACTTC; CDR3 protein: CASLGANGREQYF
clone size: many; V gene: TRBV11-2; J gene: TRBJ2-5; D gene: -; CDR3 DNA: TGTGCCAGCAGCCTTGCTCTTTTGCGAGGAGAGACCCAGTACTTC; CDR3 protein: CASSLALLRGETQYF
clone size: many; V gene: TRBV7-9; J gene: TRBJ2-5; D gene: -; CDR3 DNA: TGTGCCAGCAGCTTGCAGGGAGAGACCCAGTACTTC; CDR3 protein: CASSLQGETQYF
clone size: many; V gene: TRBV10-1; J gene: TRBJ1-1; D gene: -; CDR3 DNA: TGCGCCAGCAGTGAGTCGGGGTTTAAGATGAACACTGAAGCTTTCTTT; CDR3 protein: CASSESGFKMNTEAFF
clone size: few; V gene: TRBV28; J gene: TRBJ2-2; D gene: -; CDR3 DNA: TGTGCCAGCAGTCCCCCGGACAGATTCACCGGGGAGCTGTTTTTT; CDR3 protein: CASSPPDRFTGELFF
clone size: -; V gene: TRBV5-1; J gene: TRBJ2-5; D gene: TRBD1; CDR3 DNA: TGCGCCAGCAGGCCAGACAGGGTAGAGACCCAGTACTTC; CDR3 protein: CASRPDRVETQYF
clone size: medium-sized; V gene: TRBV6-4; J gene: TRBJ2-2; D gene: -; CDR3 DNA: TGTGCCAGCAGTGACGGGTACACCGGGGAGCTGTTTTTT; CDR3 protein: CASSDGYTGELFF
clone size: many; V gene: TRBV7-7; J gene: TRBJ2-3; D gene: -; CDR3 DNA: TGTGCTAGCAGCTCCCCGCGTCGAGGGACAGATACGCAGTATTTT; CDR3 protein: CASSSPRRGTDTQYF
clone size: many; V gene: TRBV5-4; J gene: TRBJ2-3; D gene: TRBD2; CDR3 DNA: TGTGCCAGCACGGGGGGGGCCGCTAGCACAGATACGCAGTATTTT; CDR3 protein: CASTGGAASTDTQYF
clone size: many; V gene: TRBV30; J gene: TRBJ2-7; D gene: TRBD2; CDR3 DNA: TGTGCCTGGAGTCCTAGCGGGATGAGGCAGTACTTC; CDR3 protein: CAWSPSGMRQYF
clone size: few; V gene: TRBV28; J gene: TRBJ2-3; D gene: -; CDR3 DNA: TGTGCCAGCCCCCCCCCCAGCAAAGATACGCAGTATTTT; CDR3 protein: CASPPPSKDTQYF
clone size: -; V gene: TRBV5-4; J gene: TRBJ1-2; D gene: TRBD1; CDR3 DNA: TGTGCCAGCAGCGTAGGGGGGACAGCTAACTATGGCTACACCTTC; CDR3 protein: CASSVGGTANYGYTF
clone size: -; V gene: TRBV11-2; J gene: TRBJ2-7; D gene: TRBD2; CDR3 DNA: TGTGCCAGCAGCTTAGGGGCGGGAGGGTTCTCCTACGAGCAGTACTTC; CDR3 protein: CASSLGAGGFSYEQYF
clone size: medium-sized; V gene: TRBV6-2/TRBV6-3; J gene: TRBJ2-3; D gene: TRBD2; CDR3 DNA: TGTGCCACTGCCCAAGGACTAGCGGGAGGTATCGGGGATACGCAGTATTTT; CDR3 protein: CATAQGLAGGIGDTQYF
clone size: medium-sized; V gene: TRBV27; J gene: TRBJ1-2; D gene: -; CDR3 DNA: TGTGCCAGCAGTTTCAGTCGGTCCTATGGCTACACCTTC; CDR3 protein: CASSFSRSYGYTF
clone size: -; V gene: TRBV5-4; J gene: TRBJ2-3; D gene: TRBD2; CDR3 DNA: TGTGCCAGCAGCAGGGGACTAGCGGCTAGCACAGATACGCAGTATTTT; CDR3 protein: CASSRGLAASTDTQYF
clone size: many; V gene: TRBV7-8; J gene: TRBJ2-7; D gene: TRBD1; CDR3 DNA: TGTGCCAGCAGCTCTGAGACAGGGATCGAGCAGTACTTC; CDR3 protein: CASSSETGIEQYF
clone size: many; V gene: TRBV3-1; J gene: TRBJ2-3; D gene: TRBD2; CDR3 DNA: TGTGCCAGCAGCCAAGATGCGGGAGGGGTCACAGATACGCAGTATTTT; CDR3 protein: CASSQDAGGVTDTQYF
clone size: -; V gene: TRBV24-1; J gene: TRBJ2-7; D gene: -; CDR3 DNA: TGTGCCACCAGTGATTTGTCTTCCGGAGCGAATGGGCAGTACTTC; CDR3 protein: CATSDLSSGANGQYF
clone size: many; V gene: TRBV4-1; J gene: TRBJ2-1; D gene: TRBD2; CDR3 DNA: TGCGCCAGCAGCCGATTAGCGGGAACCTACAATGAGCAGTTCTTC; CDR3 protein: CASSRLAGTYNEQFF
clone size: medium-sized; V gene: TRBV19; J gene: TRBJ1-2; D gene: -; CDR3 DNA: TGTGCCAGTAGTCCACAGGGAGGATATGGCTACACCTTC; CDR3 protein: CASSPQGGYGYTF
clone size: many; V gene: TRBV5-8; J gene: TRBJ2-3; D gene: TRBD1; CDR3 DNA: TGTGCCAGCAGCACCGACAGGGGGGCGCCGGTGCAGTATTTT; CDR3 protein: CASSTDRGAPVQYF
clone size: many; V gene: TRBV10-3; J gene: TRBJ2-1; D gene: -; CDR3 DNA: TGTGCCATCAGACGGGACCCGTCTGATGAGCAGTTCTTC; CDR3 protein: CAIRRDPSDEQFF
clone size: -; V gene: TRBV10-3; J gene: TRBJ2-7; D gene: TRBD1; CDR3 DNA: TGTGACATCAGTGAGGCCGGGACAGGGGGTTTGGACGAGCAGGACTTC; CDR3 protein: CDISEAGTGGLDEQDF
clone size: many; V gene: TRBV5-1; J gene: TRBJ1-1; D gene: -; CDR3 DNA: TGCGCCAGCCCCTATGGAGGGAGAACTGAAGCTTTCTTT; CDR3 protein: CASPYGGRTEAFF
clone size: few; V gene: TRBV6-1; J gene: TRBJ1-3; D gene: -; CDR3 DNA: TGTGCCAGCAGTGAAATAGAGGGAGGTTTAGGGAACACCATATATTTT; CDR3 protein: CASSEIEGGLGNTIYF
clone size: many; V gene: TRBV5-6; J gene: TRBJ2-6; D gene: -; CDR3 DNA: TGTGCCAGCAGCTTAGGGAACTCTGGGGCCAACGTCCTGACTTTC; CDR3 protein: CASSLGNSGANVLTF
clone size: many; V gene: TRBV5-4; J gene: TRBJ1-2; D gene: -; CDR3 DNA: TGTGCCAGCAGCCAAACAGACGTTGGCTACACCTTC; CDR3 protein: CASSQTDVGYTF
clone size: many; V gene: TRBV4-2; J gene: TRBJ2-5; D gene: TRBD1; CDR3 DNA: TGTGCCAGCAGCCAAGAACAGGGGGCCTCAGAGACCCAGTACTTC; CDR3 protein: CASSQEQGASETQYF
clone size: medium-sized; V gene: TRBV2; J gene: TRBJ2-7; D gene: -; CDR3 DNA: TGTGCCAGCAGTGAAATGGCTACCGACGAGCAGTACTTC; CDR3 protein: CASSEMATDEQYF